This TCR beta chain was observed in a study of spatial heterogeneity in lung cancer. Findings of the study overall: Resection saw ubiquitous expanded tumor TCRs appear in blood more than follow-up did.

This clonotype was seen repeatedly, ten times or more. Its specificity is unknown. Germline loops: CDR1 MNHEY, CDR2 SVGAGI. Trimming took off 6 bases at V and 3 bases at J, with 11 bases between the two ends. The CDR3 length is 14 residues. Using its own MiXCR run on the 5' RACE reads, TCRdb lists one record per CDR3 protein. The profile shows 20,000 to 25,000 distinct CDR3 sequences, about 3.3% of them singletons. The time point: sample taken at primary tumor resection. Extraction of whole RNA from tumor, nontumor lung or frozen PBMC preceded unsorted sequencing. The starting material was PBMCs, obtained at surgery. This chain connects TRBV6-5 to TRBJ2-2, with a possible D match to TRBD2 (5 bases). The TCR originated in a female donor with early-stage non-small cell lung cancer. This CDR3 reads CASRSPGDTGELFF. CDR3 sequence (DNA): TGTGCCAGCAGGTCCCCCGGGGACACCGGGGAGCTGTTTTTT.